Presented here are 27 T cell receptor beta chains from one specimen sequenced in a study of T cell repertoires in cytomegalovirus infection. Via MiXCR, TCRdb re-called the reads, giving one row per CDR3 protein. The table shows about 900,000 distinct CDR3 sequences, with roughly a third occurring only once. These receptors have no identified antigens. The source material was cultured CD8+ T cells from PBMCs, sampled from culture after CMV antigen stimulation. These receptors were obtained from a human donor in good health (CMV status not recorded). Some clones in this sample may be carry-over from other donors' samples.

The chain couples TRBV7-6 to TRBJ2-3, with 15 bases that match TRBD2. The CDR3 spans 17 residues. The ends lost 4 bases at V and 4 bases at J; junction bases unmatched: 6. Germline V CDR1 and CDR2: SGHVS, FNYEAQ. CDR3 sequence: CASSSGLAGGLADTQYF. DNA of the CDR3: TGTGCCAGCAGCTCCGGACTAGCGGGGGGGCTGGCAGATACGCAGTATTTT.

The genes are TRBV5-5 and TRBJ2-1, with 12 bases lining up with TRBD2. Germline CDR1 is SGHKS and CDR2 is YYEKEE (reference sequence). V gave up 1 base and J gave up 8 bases; unmatched junction bases: 4. The CDR3 runs 15 residues. The CDR3, as DNA: TGTGCCAGCAGCTTGCGACTAGCGGGGGTGGATGAGCAGTTCTTC. Translating gives CASSLRLAGVDEQFF.

This clonotype was seen only a few times. This chain connects TRBV6-6 to TRBJ1-6, with a tentative D call TRBD1 (5 bases). Germline assignment: CDR1 MNHNY and CDR2 SVGAGI (reference sequence). Trimming removed 11 bases at V and 8 bases at J, with 13 bases between. The CDR3 consists of 12 residues. CDR3 sequence reads: CACTLGDSPLHF. As DNA, the CDR3 is TGTGCCTGCACCCTGGGGGATTCACCCCTCCACTTT.

The V gene is TRBV12-5, the J gene TRBJ2-5, with 9 bases identical to TRBD2. Germline lookup yields CDR1 LGHNT and CDR2 FRNRAP. This CDR3 has 16 residues. The V gene end was trimmed by 5 bases and the J gene end by 5 bases; junction bases not matched to a gene: 12. Here the CDR3 reads CASGLRVAGAGETQYF. The CDR3 nucleotides are TGTGCTAGTGGTCTCAGGGTAGCGGGGGCGGGGGAGACCCAGTACTTC. The whole variable domain, filled in from reference TRBV12-5 and TRBJ2-5, reads DARVTQTPRHKVTEMGQEVTMRCQPILGHNTVFWYRQTMMQGLELLAYFRNRAPLDDSGMPKDRFSAEMPDATLATLKIQPSEPRDSAVYFCASGLRVAGAGETQYFGPGTRLLVL.

The rearrangement links TRBV10-2 to TRBJ2-3, with D possibly TRBD2 on 6 matching bases. CDR1 and CDR2 from the germline V gene are WSHSY and SAAADI. This CDR3 has 17 amino acids. Trimming stripped 7 bases from V and 0 bases from J, with 20 bases between. This CDR3 reads CASTTGVPRASTDTQYF. In DNA, the CDR3 is TGCGCCAGCACCACGGGAGTCCCCCGGGCTAGCACAGATACGCAGTATTTT.

This sequence joins TRBV5-6 and TRBJ1-1; 7 bases are shared with TRBD1. Germline V lookup: CDR1 SGHDT, CDR2 YYEEEE. The length of the CDR3 is 14 residues. The V segment lost 7 bases and the J segment 6 bases; nucleotides outside the gene matches: 12. CDR3 nucleotides: TGTGCCAGCGGGACGCAGGGGGGGAGCCCTGAAGCTTTCTTT. This gives the protein CASGTQGGSPEAFF.

This rearrangement joins TRBV7-4 to TRBJ2-1; no reliable D call. The CDR3 has 11 amino acids. V lost 1 base to trimming and J lost 12 bases, with 7 bases between them. Germline V gives CDR1 SGHVT, CDR2 SQSDAQ. CDR3 nucleotides: TGTGCCAGCAGCTTAGGATTCCCGCAGTTCTTC. As protein: CASSLGFPQFF. Full variable domain (remainder filled in from reference TRBV7-4 and TRBJ2-1): GAGVSQSPRYKVAKRGRDVALRCDSISGHVTLYWYRQTLGQGSEVLTYSQSDAQRDKSGRPSGRFSAERPERSVSTLKIQRTEQGDSAVYLCASSLGFPQFFGPGTRLTVL.

The chain employs TRBV12-3 or TRBV12-4 and TRBJ2-2, with D hard to call. The ends were cut back, 7 bases at V and 9 bases at J, with 9 bases in the middle. CDR3 length: 11 amino acids. The CDR3 DNA sequence: TGTGCCAGCACCCTTGGGCGGGAGCTGTTTTTT. Translation: CASTLGRELFF.

V is TRBV2 and J is TRBJ2-2; D is unclear. This CDR3 comprises 14 residues. V was clipped by 4 bases and J by 0 bases, with 6 bases between them. Germline assignment: CDR1 SNHLY and CDR2 FYNNEI. The CDR3 loop is CASSVGSNTGELFF. The CDR3 region has the DNA TGTGCCAGCAGTGTAGGGTCGAACACCGGGGAGCTGTTTTTT. Full variable domain (remainder filled in from reference TRBV2 and TRBJ2-2): EPEVTQTPSHQVTQMGQEVILRCVPISNHLYFYWYRQILGQKVEFLVSFYNNEISEKSEIFDDQFSVERPDGSNFTLKIRSTKLEDSAMYFCASSVGSNTGELFFGEGSRLTVL.

V gene TRBV7-6 combines with J gene TRBJ1-4; 9 bases agree with TRBD1. The CDR3 runs to 16 residues. Trimming cost V 4 bases and J 2 bases; bases outside gene matches: 5. Germline CDR1 reads SGHVS; CDR2 reads FNYEAQ. The CDR3: CASSSTDRGTNEKLFF. The CDR3 DNA sequence: TGTGCCAGCAGCTCAACGGACAGGGGCACTAATGAAAAACTGTTTTTT. Full variable domain (rest looked up from reference TRBV7-6 and TRBJ1-4): GAGVSQSPRYKVTKRGQDVALRCDPISGHVSLYWYRQALGQGPEFLTYFNYEAQQDKSGLPNDRFSAERPEGSISTLTIQRTEQRDSAMYRCASSSTDRGTNEKLFFGSGTQLSVL.

The V and J genes are TRBV7-3 and TRBJ2-1, with D possibly matching TRBD2 (7 bases). Germline CDR1 and CDR2: SGHTA and FQGTGA. There are 14 residues in the CDR3. With 1 base removed from V and 10 bases from J, the gap between germline ends came to 14 bases. The CDR3 sequence: CASSLKRGGGEQFF. The CDR3 DNA sequence: TGTGCCAGCAGCTTAAAGAGGGGGGGCGGGGAGCAGTTCTTC. The whole variable domain, filled in from reference TRBV7-3 and TRBJ2-1, reads GAGVSQTPSNKVTEKGKYVELRCDPISGHTALYWYRQSLGQGPEFLIYFQGTGAADDSGLPNDRFFAVRPEGSVSTLKIQRTERGDSAVYLCASSLKRGGGEQFFGPGTRLTVL.

This clonotype has a handful of counts. The chain uses TRBV6-5 and TRBJ1-5, with unresolved D. The V end was cut by 2 bases, the J end by 6 bases, with 8 bases between. The V gene's germline CDR1 is MNHEY and CDR2 SVGAGI. The CDR3 has 13 amino acids. This chain's CDR3 is CASSYQDGQPQHF. DNA of the CDR3: TGTGCCAGCAGTTACCAGGACGGTCAGCCCCAGCATTTT.

This clonotype was picked up a small number of times. J is TRBJ1-1 and V is TRBV12-5; D may be TRBD1 (5 bases). CDR3 length: 18 residues. Looked up from germline, CDR1 is LGHNT and CDR2 is FRNRAP. V was trimmed by 3 bases and J by 3 bases, leaving 23 bases between them. This chain's CDR3 is CASGFEAGKLGLDTEAFF. The DNA of the CDR3 is TGTGCTAGTGGTTTCGAAGCAGGGAAGCTGGGCTTGGACACTGAAGCTTTCTTT.

This clonotype was counted a few times. This rearrangement joins TRBV6-2 or TRBV6-3 to TRBJ2-7; D tentatively reads TRBD1 or TRBD2 (5 bases each). Per the germline V gene, CDR1 is MNHEY and CDR2 is SVGEGT. CDR3 size: 12 residues. V gave up 4 bases and J gave up 7 bases, with 11 bases separating them. DNA of the CDR3: TGTGCCAGCAGTTCAGGGAGTGGGGAGCAGTACGTC. Residues: CASSSGSGEQYV.

The chain links TRBV3-1 to TRBJ2-7, with 10 nucleotides matching TRBD1. The CDR3 is 14 residues long. V trimming: 5 bases; J trimming: 6 bases; junction bases outside the gene matches: 7. CDR1 and CDR2 from the germline V gene are LGHDT and YNNKEL (reference sequence). CDR3: CASSIGQGVSEQYF. The CDR3 nucleotides read TGTGCCAGCAGCATTGGACAGGGGGTAAGCGAGCAGTACTTC.

On this clonotype: A much larger clonotype is one base distant, so this may be a read error. The rearrangement uses TRBV7-4 and TRBJ2-7, with D unclear. The germline gives CDR1 SGHVT, CDR2 SQSDAQ. This CDR3 has 11 residues. The germline V and J ends were trimmed by 0 bases and 6 bases, with 3 bases remaining between them. CDR3 in amino acids: CASSLALEQYF. DNA for the CDR3: TGTGCCAGCAGCTTAGCGCTCGAGCAGTACTTC.

The chain has TRBV15 and TRBJ2-1; the D is unclear. This CDR3 is 15 amino acids long. V was pared by 9 bases and J by 8 bases, with 23 bases between. Germline loops: CDR1 LNHNV, CDR2 YYDKDF (reference sequence). The CDR3 nucleotides are TGTGCCACTAGGGAATTAGTCGGCCCACACGATGAGCAGTTCTTC. This codes for CATRELVGPHDEQFF.

This clonotype was counted ten times or more. Here the CDR3 DNA reads TGTGCCAGCAGCTTTGGAGGGGCCCTCTACAATGAGCAGTTCTTC. This codes for CASSFGGALYNEQFF. The chain has TRBV7-6 and TRBJ2-1; possibly TRBD2 for D (6 bases). Germline CDR1 is SGHVS and CDR2 is FNYEAQ. V lost 3 bases, J lost 3 bases, and 12 bases lay in between. The CDR3 sequence is 15 residues long.

This rearrangement joins TRBV7-9 to TRBJ1-1; D not resolved. This CDR3 spans 14 amino acids. The germline V and J ends were trimmed by 3 bases and 4 bases, with 12 bases remaining between them. Germline CDR1 is SEHNR and CDR2 is FQNEAQ (reference sequence). The CDR3 DNA follows: TGTGCCAGCAGCTTCACCCGGTCTGGCACTGAAGCTTTCTTT. This translates into CASSFTRSGTEAFF.

V usage is TRBV29-1 and J usage is TRBJ1-2; no definite D call. V gave up 6 bases and J gave up 8 bases, with 13 bases separating them. Germline V gene sequence: CDR1 SQVTM, CDR2 ANQGSEA. The CDR3 has 11 residues. The CDR3 loop is CSVAGKRGYTF. The CDR3 DNA reads as TGCAGCGTCGCGGGCAAGAGGGGCTACACCTTC.

The V call is TRBV20-1, the J call TRBJ2-1; 9 bases agree with TRBD1. The CDR3 has 16 residues. V lost 1 base and J lost 3; bases outside the gene matches: 7. From germline, CDR1 is DFQATT and CDR2 SNEGSKA (reference sequence). The CDR3 coding sequence is TGCAGTGCTAGAGCGGTGGACAGGGGATTCTACAATGAGCAGTTCTTC. Amino acids: CSARAVDRGFYNEQFF.

This clonotype was seen more than once but under ten times. V and J are TRBV12-3 or TRBV12-4 and TRBJ2-7; D ambiguous. The CDR3 has 13 amino acids. Trimming stripped 1 base from V and 5 bases from J, with 9 bases between. In nucleotides, the CDR3 is TGTGCCAGCAGTTTAGTTCCCCCGGACGAGCAGTACTTC. Encoded protein: CASSLVPPDEQYF.

The sample holds a few counts of this clonotype. The chain joins TRBV11-3 to TRBJ2-6, with D uncertain. Trimming removed 2 bases from V and 0 bases from J, with 11 bases in between. Germline loops: CDR1 SGHNT, CDR2 YENEEA. The length of the CDR3 is 17 residues. The CDR3: CASSLYRSTSGANVLTF. The CDR3 DNA follows: TGTGCCAGCAGCTTATACCGTTCGACCTCTGGGGCCAACGTCCTGACTTTC.

There are a few counts of this clonotype. The V and J genes are TRBV19 and TRBJ2-6; D is uncertain. The V end lost 7 bases, the J end lost 0 bases, and 10 bases lay between the germline ends. The germline V gene encodes CDR1 LNHDA and CDR2 SQIVND (reference sequence). The CDR3 runs to 15 residues. CDR3 DNA sequence: TGTGCCAGTATTGGTGCCGGCTCTGGGGCCAACGTCCTGACTTTC. Its protein is CASIGAGSGANVLTF.

There are a few counts of this clonotype. This rearrangement joins TRBV6-1 to TRBJ2-7; perhaps TRBD1 as D (5 bases). Germline V gives CDR1 MNHNS, CDR2 SASEGT. The CDR3 runs to 16 residues. V lost 2 bases, J lost 7 bases, and 21 bases lay in between. Written as DNA, the CDR3 is TGTGCCAGCAGTGAATTCGACAGTTTTATGTCGGGTGAGCAGTACGTC. It codes for CASSEFDSFMSGEQYV.

This clonotype was found a few times. CDR3 region: CANHESSYNEQFF. The DNA for the CDR3 is TGTGCCAACCATGAGAGCTCCTACAATGAGCAGTTCTTC. The rearrangement links TRBV2 to TRBJ2-1; D uncertain. V gave up 10 bases and J gave up 0 bases, with 10 bases separating them. CDR1 is SNHLY, CDR2 FYNNEI, per germline. This CDR3 comprises 13 residues.

This clonotype occurred once. Its ends do not fully match the called genes, so a read error is possible. This chain joins TRBV5-8 and TRBJ1-1, with TRBD1 as a possible D gene (5 bases). This CDR3 comprises 10 residues. The germline V gene has CDR1 SGHTS and CDR2 YDEGEE. The CDR3 nucleotides are TGTGCCAGCAGCAGGCCGGGACCTCTCTTT. Amino acids: CASSRPGPLF.